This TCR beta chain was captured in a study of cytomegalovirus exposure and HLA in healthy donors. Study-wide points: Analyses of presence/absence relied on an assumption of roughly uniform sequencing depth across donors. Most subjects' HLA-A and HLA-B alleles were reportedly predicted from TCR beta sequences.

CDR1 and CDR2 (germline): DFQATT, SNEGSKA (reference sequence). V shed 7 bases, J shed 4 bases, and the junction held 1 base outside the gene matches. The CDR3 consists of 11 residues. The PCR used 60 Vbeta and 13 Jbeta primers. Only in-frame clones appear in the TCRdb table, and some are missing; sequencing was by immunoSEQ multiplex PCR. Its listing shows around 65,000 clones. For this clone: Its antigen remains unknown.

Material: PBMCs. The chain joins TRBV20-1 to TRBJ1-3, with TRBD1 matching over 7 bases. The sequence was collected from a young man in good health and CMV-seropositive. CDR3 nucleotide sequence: TGCAGTGTGGGACAGGGAAACACCATATATTTT. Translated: CSVGQGNTIYF.